The entry below describes one T cell receptor beta chain. This entry comes from a study of Graves' ophthalmopathy and Graves' hyperthyroidism. This CDR3 is built from 14 residues. V was clipped by 2 bases and J by 6 bases, with 14 bases between them. The germline V gene has CDR1 SEHNR and CDR2 FQNEAQ (reference sequence). Investigators amplified TCR beta CDR3 regions from RNA transcripts. Second-round multiplex PCR came after a first-round RT-PCR that employed HTBI primers. TCRdb re-called the multiplex PCR reads through MiXCR, storing one row per CDR3 protein. The sample includes around 670,000 distinct CDR3 sequences, 40% seen only once; the top ten take approximately 43%.

The rearrangement joins TRBV7-9 to TRBJ2-7; tentatively, D is TRBD1 or TRBD2 (5 bases each). The sequence came from an adult man with Graves' ophthalmopathy. Material for sequencing was peripheral blood. The CDR3, as DNA: TGTGCCAGCAGCTTAATAGCCGGGACGAGCGAGCAGTACTTC. Translation: CASSLIAGTSEQYF.